This T cell receptor (beta chain) was profiled in a study of blood T cell repertoires in COVID-19. As for the study in general: T cells, B-cell-depleted T cells, or PBMCs supplied cDNA or gDNA.

Repertoires were generated with immunoSEQ multiplex PCR, while TCRdb's copy carries only in-frame clones and drops some. The table records some 320,000 clones, more than 70% of them present only once. Trimming stripped 4 bases from V and 0 bases from J, with 7 bases between. Germline CDR1 and CDR2: SGDLS and YYNGEE. The CDR3 totals 13 residues. Those enrolled, adults aged roughly 18 to 89 years, came from around 25 US areas. Each participant's cohort was designated according to participant-reported clinical history. The sequenced sample was PBMCs or T cells enriched from blood (not recorded which). The sequence was collected from a woman aged 25-40 years who had recovered from COVID-19. The chain carries TRBV9 and TRBJ1-2; D is ambiguous. The CDR3 region has the DNA TGTGCCAGCAGCCCGGGAGCTAACTATGGCTACACCTTC. Its translation: CASSPGANYGYTF.